The 15 T cell receptor beta chains below come from one sample, sequenced in a study of spatial heterogeneity in lung cancer. Using its own MiXCR run on the 5' RACE reads, TCRdb lists one record per CDR3 protein. In the table there are fewer than 20,000 distinct CDR3 sequences, over 15% of which are singletons. As to time point: sample taken at primary tumor resection. Unsorted samples of tumor, nontumor lung or frozen PBMC had their whole RNA sequenced. The material was PBMCs, obtained at surgery. These receptors were collected from a male donor with early-stage non-small cell lung cancer.

In its sample, this clonotype was seen many times. This chain connects TRBV7-9 to TRBJ2-5, with 7 bases identical to TRBD2. The V segment lost 4 bases and the J segment 7 bases; nucleotides outside the gene matches: 9. This CDR3 spans 14 amino acids. Germline values: CDR1 SEHNR, CDR2 FQNEAQ (reference sequence). In nucleotides, the CDR3 is TGTGCCAGCAGCTCCCGACTAGCCGGGGGGACCCAGTACTTC. Translation gives CASSSRLAGGTQYF.

The V gene is TRBV7-2, the J gene TRBJ2-5, with D possibly being TRBD2 (6 bases). This CDR3 is 14 amino acids long. The ends were cut back, 5 bases at V and 0 bases at J, with 10 bases in the middle. Germline CDR1 and CDR2: SGHTA and FQGNSA. CDR3 region: CASSPRDYQETQYF. CDR3 DNA sequence: TGTGCCAGCAGCCCCCGGGACTACCAAGAGACCCAGTACTTC.

This clonotype was seen ten or more times. V and J are TRBV7-6 and TRBJ2-7; 11 nucleotides agree with TRBD2. Germline V gives CDR1 SGHVS, CDR2 FNYEAQ. V trimming: 2 bases; J trimming: 2 bases; junction bases outside the gene matches: 8. The CDR3 loop spans 17 amino acids. In DNA form, the CDR3 reads TGTGCCAGCAGCTTAACTAGCGGGGGCCCTCTTCCCTACGAGCAGTACTTC. Translated, it gives CASSLTSGGPLPYEQYF.

This clonotype was recorded many times. This chain joins TRBV5-1 and TRBJ2-7; D is perhaps TRBD1 or TRBD2 (5 bases each). Germline V CDR1 and CDR2: SGHRS, YFSETQ. The germline V and J ends were trimmed by 4 bases and 1 base, with 9 bases remaining between them. The CDR3 sequence is 13 residues long. CDR3 loop: CASSGGPSYEQYF. The CDR3 nucleotides are TGCGCCAGCAGCGGGGGACCTTCCTACGAGCAGTACTTC.

A few counts support this clonotype. The chain has TRBV28 and TRBJ1-2; 8 bases are a match to TRBD1. Trimming at V came to 1 base and at J to 8 bases, leaving 15 bases not matched to a gene. CDR1 and CDR2 from the germline V gene are MDHEN and SYDVKM. The CDR3 is made up of 17 amino acids. CDR3 nucleotides: TGTGCCAGCAGTTTATTAGGTCGTGGCAGGGGGCCGGGAGGCTACACCTTC. Protein sequence: CASSLLGRGRGPGGYTF.

This chain uses TRBV12-3 or TRBV12-4 with TRBJ1-3; no firm D call. Trimming removed 2 bases at V and 0 bases at J, with 8 bases between. The CDR3 loop spans 15 amino acids. For the CDR3, the DNA is TGTGCCAGCAGTTTACAGGAGCTCTCTGGAAACACCATATATTTT. Encoded protein: CASSLQELSGNTIYF.

In its sample, this clonotype was seen a few times. The chain employs TRBV6-6 and TRBJ2-7; D ambiguous. Germline lookup yields CDR1 MNHNY and CDR2 SVGAGI (reference sequence). This CDR3 comprises 13 residues. V lost 1 base to trimming and J lost 3 bases, with 7 bases between them. The CDR3 DNA sequence: TGTGCCAGCAGTTACTACCAGAGCTACGAGCAGTACTTC. It specifies CASSYYQSYEQYF.

The chain is built from TRBV12-5 and TRBJ1-1, with TRBD1 matching 7 bases. Trimming took 2 bases from V and 2 from J; bases not matched to a gene: 5. Germline CDR1 and CDR2: LGHNT and FRNRAP. The CDR3 has 15 residues. CDR3 loop: CASGLFNRGNTEAFF. CDR3 DNA sequence: TGTGCTAGTGGTTTGTTCAACAGGGGAAACACTGAAGCTTTCTTT. The full variable domain, rest sourced from reference TRBV12-5 and TRBJ1-1, is DARVTQTPRHKVTEMGQEVTMRCQPILGHNTVFWYRQTMMQGLELLAYFRNRAPLDDSGMPKDRFSAEMPDATLATLKIQPSEPRDSAVYFCASGLFNRGNTEAFFGQGTRLTVV.

This clonotype was recorded at least ten times. The chain joins TRBV24-1 to TRBJ2-5; TRBD2 matches 15 bases. CDR3 length equals 18 residues. From germline, CDR1 is KGHDR and CDR2 SFDVKD. The V and J ends lost 10 bases and 2 bases, in that order; junction bases with no gene match: 13. CDR3: CATSNSGTSGGNQETQYF. CDR3 in DNA: TGTGCCACTAGTAATTCCGGGACTAGCGGGGGGAATCAAGAGACCCAGTACTTC.

The rearrangement joins TRBV7-6 to TRBJ1-1; perhaps TRBD1 as D (5 bases). Germline V CDR1 and CDR2: SGHVS, FNYEAQ. Trimming pared 1 base from V and 8 bases from J, leaving 11 bases between. The CDR3 runs to 13 residues. In nucleotides, the CDR3 is TGTGCCAGCAGCTTAGGGGAGGGGAGGGAAGCTTTCTTT. Translating gives CASSLGEGREAFF.

Comment on this clonotype: A single base separates this from a much larger clone, so it may be a read error. The chain combines TRBV14 with TRBJ1-2; a possible D gene is TRBD1 (5 bases). The CDR3 covers 14 residues. With 1 base removed from V and 3 bases from J, the gap between germline ends came to 9 bases. CDR1 and CDR2 (germline): SGHDN, FVKESK. The CDR3 spells CASSQVGVYYGYTF. The CDR3 nucleotides read TGTGCCAGCAGCCAAGTAGGGGTGTACTATGGCTACACCTTC. Variable domain in full (rest from reference TRBV14 and TRBJ1-2): EAGVTQFPSHSVIEKGQTVTLRCDPISGHDNLYWYRRVMGKEIKFLLHFVKESKQDESGMPNNRFLAERTGGTYSTLKVQPAELEDSGVYFCASSQVGVYYGYTFGSGTRLTVV.

This clonotype was picked up many times. V and J are TRBV5-1 and TRBJ2-2; tentatively, D is TRBD1 (6 bases). V dropped 3 bases and J dropped 5 bases, with 14 bases sitting between them. From germline, CDR1 is SGHRS and CDR2 YFSETQ. The CDR3 sequence is 15 residues long. The CDR3 DNA reads as TGCGCCAGCAGCTCGGCGACAGGACCTACCGGGGAGCTGTTTTTT. Encoded protein: CASSSATGPTGELFF. The variable domain in full, completed from reference TRBV5-1 and TRBJ2-2, reads KAGVTQTPRYLIKTRGQQVTLSCSPISGHRSVSWYQQTPGQGLQFLFEYFSETQRNKGNFPGRFSGRQFSNSRSEMNVSTLELGDSALYLCASSSATGPTGELFFGEGSRLTVL.

This clonotype has a count of ten or more. The chain uses TRBV3-1 and TRBJ2-1, with D perhaps TRBD1 or TRBD2 (5 bases each). The CDR3 extends over 14 amino acids. Between the trimmed V and J ends, which lost 1 base and 14 bases, there was a span of 18 bases. Germline V gives CDR1 LGHDT, CDR2 YNNKEL (reference sequence). The CDR3 reads CASSQADGAGFEFF. CDR3 nucleotides: TGTGCCAGCAGCCAAGCCGACGGGGCGGGTTTTGAGTTCTTC.

This clonotype was seen ten or more times. This chain links TRBV6-1 with TRBJ1-3; D gene unclear. The CDR3 is made up of 14 amino acids. Germline V gene sequence: CDR1 MNHNS, CDR2 SASEGT. The germline V and J ends were trimmed by 2 bases and 9 bases, with 14 bases remaining between them. The DNA for the CDR3 is TGTGCCAGCAGTGAACAACAGCTACGACCCACCATATATTTT. Its translation: CASSEQQLRPTIYF.

Judged by abundance, this clonotype is medium-sized (0.01 to 0.1%). The chain combines TRBV27 with TRBJ2-7, with a possible D match to TRBD1 (5 bases). The CDR3 totals 14 residues. Germline V gene data show CDR1 as MNHEY and CDR2 as SMNVEV (reference sequence). V shed 5 bases and J shed 0 bases, with 11 bases lying between them. This CDR3 is CASSGQGTSYEQYF. CDR3 bases: TGTGCCAGCAGTGGGCAGGGTACCTCCTACGAGCAGTACTTC.